Presented here are 10 T cell receptor beta chains from one specimen sequenced in a study of blood T cell repertoires in COVID-19. The repertoire was sequenced with immunoSEQ multiplex PCR; TCRdb's copy has only in-frame clones and lacks some. The profile shows under 150,000 clones, about three quarters of them singletons. The material sequenced was peripheral blood. Every receptor here comes from a man of 80 years or more with acute or convalescent COVID-19.

The CDR3 region is CASSLDASETQYF. The CDR3 DNA follows: TGTGCCAGCAGCTTAGACGCGTCGGAGACCCAGTACTTC. The rearrangement links TRBV7-9 to TRBJ2-5, with unresolved D. The V end lost 1 base, the J end lost 5 bases, and 8 bases lay between the germline ends. Germline CDR1 is SEHNR and CDR2 is FQNEAQ (reference sequence). The CDR3 contains 13 residues.

The chain carries TRBV2 and TRBJ1-1; 7 bases agree with TRBD1. V trimming: 6 bases; J trimming: 8 bases; junction bases outside the gene matches: 9. CDR3 length: 13 residues. Per germline, CDR1 SNHLY and CDR2 FYNNEI. The CDR3, as DNA: TGTGCCAGCAGACCCAACAGGGGATCCGAAGCTTTCTTT. It codes for CASRPNRGSEAFF.

The V and J genes are TRBV4-2 and TRBJ1-6; perhaps TRBD1 as D (6 bases). This CDR3 is built from 16 residues. The germline gives CDR1 LGHNA, CDR2 YNFKEQ. V was cut by 0 bases and J by 9 bases, with 15 bases left in between. In DNA, the CDR3 is TGTGCCAGCAGCCAAGATATCGCCAGGGGTGGTTCACCCCTCCACTTT. This gives the protein CASSQDIARGGSPLHF.

This rearrangement joins TRBV5-1 to TRBJ2-1; 8 bases agree with TRBD1. This CDR3 is 17 amino acids long. From germline, CDR1 is SGHRS and CDR2 YFSETQ. V gave up 4 bases and J gave up 5 bases; unmatched junction bases: 14. In DNA form, the CDR3 reads TGCGCCAGCAGCCAATACCCTCCTGGACAGGGAAACAATGAGCAGTTCTTC. Encoded protein: CASSQYPPGQGNNEQFF.

This clone appeared once. This chain uses TRBV7-2 with TRBJ2-2, with 7 bases lining up with TRBD2. The V segment lost 4 bases and the J segment 5 bases; nucleotides outside the gene matches: 10. CDR1 is SGHTA and CDR2 is FQGNSA in the germline V gene. The length of the CDR3 is 16 residues. CDR3 bases: TGTGCCAGCAGCTCTCCGGGACTATACCTTACCGGGGAGCTGTTTTTT. Translation gives CASSSPGLYLTGELFF.

The CDR3 region is CASSESGQANTGELFF. CDR3 in DNA: TGTGCCAGCAGTGAATCGGGACAGGCGAACACCGGGGAGCTGTTTTTT. The V gene is TRBV25-1, the J gene TRBJ2-2; 8 bases agree with TRBD1. Losses at the gene ends were 1 base for V and 0 bases for J; bases not matched to a gene: 1. The CDR3 is made up of 16 amino acids. Germline CDR1 and CDR2: MGHDK and SYGVNS.

The J gene is TRBJ2-7, the V gene TRBV4-2; TRBD1 might be the D (6 bases). Germline V gene data show CDR1 as LGHNA and CDR2 as YNFKEQ. V gave up 1 base and J gave up 2 bases, with 15 bases separating them. This CDR3 comprises 16 residues. The DNA of the CDR3 is TGTGCCAGCAGCCAAGGGGGGAACAGGGCCCCCTACGAGCAGTACTTC. As protein: CASSQGGNRAPYEQYF.

The chain recombines TRBV7-9 with TRBJ2-5; TRBD2 aligns across 12 bases. CDR3 size: 16 residues. Germline-derived CDR1 and CDR2 are SEHNR and FQNEAQ (reference sequence). V dropped 6 bases and J dropped 5; count of bases not matched to a gene: 10. In DNA form, the CDR3 reads TGTGCCAGCAGTTCGACTAGCGGGGGCCGGGGCGAGACCCAGTACTTC. This encodes CASSSTSGGRGETQYF.

V is TRBV7-3 and J is TRBJ1-2; D is possibly TRBD1 (5 bases). This CDR3 is built from 16 residues. CDR1 SGHTA and CDR2 FQGTGA come from the germline V gene. V dropped 5 bases and J dropped 4 bases, with 20 bases sitting between them. This chain's CDR3 is CASSESPGGIAYGYTF. CDR3 DNA: TGTGCCAGCAGCGAAAGCCCCGGGGGGATTGCCTATGGCTACACCTTC.

The CDR3 bases are TGCGCCAGCAGCTTGGATTTCGGCGGGGAGCTGTTTTTT. Its translation: CASSLDFGGELFF. The chain couples TRBV5-1 to TRBJ2-2; no reliable D call. Trimming took off 0 bases at V and 7 bases at J, with 7 bases between the two ends. The CDR3 loop spans 13 amino acids. Germline V lookup: CDR1 SGHRS, CDR2 YFSETQ.